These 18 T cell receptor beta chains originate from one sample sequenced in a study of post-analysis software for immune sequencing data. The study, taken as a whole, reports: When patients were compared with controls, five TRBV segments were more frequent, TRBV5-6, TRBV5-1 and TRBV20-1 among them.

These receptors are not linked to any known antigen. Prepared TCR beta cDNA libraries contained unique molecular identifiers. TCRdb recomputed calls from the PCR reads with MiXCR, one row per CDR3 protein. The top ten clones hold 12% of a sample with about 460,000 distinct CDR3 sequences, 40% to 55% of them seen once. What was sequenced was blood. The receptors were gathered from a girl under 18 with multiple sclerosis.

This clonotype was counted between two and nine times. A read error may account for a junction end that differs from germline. CDR3 DNA: TGCGCCTGCAGGGACTCCGACAATGAGCAGTTCTTC. Translating it yields CACRDSDNEQFF. The rearrangement uses TRBV5-1 and TRBJ2-1; perhaps TRBD2 as D (6 bases). Germline CDR1 reads SGHRS; CDR2 reads YFSETQ. There are 12 residues in the CDR3.

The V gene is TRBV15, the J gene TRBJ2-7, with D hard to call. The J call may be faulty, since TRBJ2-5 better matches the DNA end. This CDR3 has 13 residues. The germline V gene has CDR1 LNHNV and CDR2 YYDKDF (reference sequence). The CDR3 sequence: CATSLMGRETQYF. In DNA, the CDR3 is TGTGCCACCAGCCTCATGGGTCGGGAGACCCAGTACTTC.

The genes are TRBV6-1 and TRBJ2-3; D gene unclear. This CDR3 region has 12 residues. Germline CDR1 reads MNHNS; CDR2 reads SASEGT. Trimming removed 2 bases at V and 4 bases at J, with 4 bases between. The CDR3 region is CASSEHSDTQYF. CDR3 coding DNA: TGTGCCAGCAGTGAACATTCAGATACGCAGTATTTT.

The CDR3 nucleotides read TGTGCCAGCAGCGTAGTGGGGACAGGGACTAGCATGGGTGAGCAGTACTTC. Its translation: CASSVVGTGTSMGEQYF. The rearrangement joins TRBV9 to TRBJ2-7; D might be TRBD1 or TRBD2, each matching 9 bases. V gave up 0 bases and J gave up 7 bases, with 23 bases separating them. The germline V gene has CDR1 SGDLS and CDR2 YYNGEE. The CDR3 is made up of 17 amino acids.

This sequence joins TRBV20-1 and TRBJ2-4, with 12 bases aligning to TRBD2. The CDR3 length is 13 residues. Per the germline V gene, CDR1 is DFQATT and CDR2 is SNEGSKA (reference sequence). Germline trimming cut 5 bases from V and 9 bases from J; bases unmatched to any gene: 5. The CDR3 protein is CSASTSGRSIQYF. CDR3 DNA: TGCAGTGCTTCAACTAGCGGGAGGTCCATTCAGTACTTC.

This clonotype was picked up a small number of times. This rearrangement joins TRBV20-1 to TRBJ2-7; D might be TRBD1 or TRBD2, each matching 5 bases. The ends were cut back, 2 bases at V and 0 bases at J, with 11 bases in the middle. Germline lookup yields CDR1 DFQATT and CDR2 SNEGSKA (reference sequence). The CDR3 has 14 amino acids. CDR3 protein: CSARRDGSSYEQYF. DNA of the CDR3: TGCAGTGCTAGAAGGGACGGCAGCTCCTACGAGCAGTACTTC.

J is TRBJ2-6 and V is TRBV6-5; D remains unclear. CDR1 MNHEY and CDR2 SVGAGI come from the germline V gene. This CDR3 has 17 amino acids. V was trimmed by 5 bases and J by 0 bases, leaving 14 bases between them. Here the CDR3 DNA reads TGTGCCAGCAGTCACCTGGACGGAATCTCTGGGGCCAACGTCCTGACTTTC. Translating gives CASSHLDGISGANVLTF.

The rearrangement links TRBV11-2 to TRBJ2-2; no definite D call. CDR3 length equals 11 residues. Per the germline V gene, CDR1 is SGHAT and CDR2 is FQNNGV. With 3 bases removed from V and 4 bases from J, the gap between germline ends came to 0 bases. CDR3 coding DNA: TGTGCCAGCAGCTTCACCGGGGAGCTGTTTTTT. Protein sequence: CASSFTGELFF.

CDR3 bases: TGTGCCAGCAGCTTAGGGGGGGCTAAAGATACGCAGTATTTT. Residues: CASSLGGAKDTQYF. The V gene is TRBV7-2, the J gene TRBJ2-3; D possibly uses TRBD1 or TRBD2 (6 bases each). The V gene's germline CDR1 is SGHTA and CDR2 FQGNSA. Trimming removed 1 base at V and 5 bases at J, with 10 bases between. The CDR3 consists of 14 residues. Combining the CDR3 with reference TRBV7-2 and TRBJ2-3 gives the whole variable domain GAGVSQSPSNKVTEKGKDVELRCDPISGHTALYWYRQSLGQGLEFLIYFQGNSAPDKSGLPSDRFSAERTGGSVSTLTIQRTQQEDSAVYLCASSLGGAKDTQYFGPGTRLTVL.

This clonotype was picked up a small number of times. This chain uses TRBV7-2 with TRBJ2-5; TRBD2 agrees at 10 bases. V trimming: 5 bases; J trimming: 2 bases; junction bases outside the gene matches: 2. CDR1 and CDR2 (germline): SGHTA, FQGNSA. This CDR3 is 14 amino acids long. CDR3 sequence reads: CASSTTSGQETQYF. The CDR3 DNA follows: TGTGCCAGCAGCACGACTAGCGGGCAAGAGACCCAGTACTTC.

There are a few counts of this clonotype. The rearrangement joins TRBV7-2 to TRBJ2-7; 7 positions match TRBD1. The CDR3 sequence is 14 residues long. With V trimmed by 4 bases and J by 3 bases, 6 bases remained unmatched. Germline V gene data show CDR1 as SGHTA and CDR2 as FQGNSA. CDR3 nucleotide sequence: TGTGCCAGCAGCTACCCGGGACAGAACTACGAGCAGTACTTC. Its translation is CASSYPGQNYEQYF.

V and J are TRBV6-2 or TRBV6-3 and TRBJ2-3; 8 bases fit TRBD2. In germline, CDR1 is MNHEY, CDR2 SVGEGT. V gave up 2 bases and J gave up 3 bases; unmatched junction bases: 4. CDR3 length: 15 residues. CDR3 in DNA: TGTGCCAGCAGTTACCTGACGGGAGGGACAGATACGCAGTATTTT. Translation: CASSYLTGGTDTQYF.

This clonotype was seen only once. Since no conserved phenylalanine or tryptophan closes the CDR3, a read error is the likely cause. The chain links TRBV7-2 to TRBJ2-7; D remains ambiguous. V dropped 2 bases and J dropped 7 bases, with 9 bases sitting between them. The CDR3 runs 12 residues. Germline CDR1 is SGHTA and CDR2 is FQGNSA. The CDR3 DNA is TGTGCCAGCAGCTTACCCCGGCGGGAGCAGTACCTC. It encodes CASSLPRREQYL.

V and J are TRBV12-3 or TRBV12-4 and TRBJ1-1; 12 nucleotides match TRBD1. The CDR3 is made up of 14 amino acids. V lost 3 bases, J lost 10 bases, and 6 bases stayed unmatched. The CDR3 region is CASSFQGQGAVAFF. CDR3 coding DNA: TGTGCCAGCAGTTTTCAGGGACAGGGGGCTGTAGCTTTCTTT.

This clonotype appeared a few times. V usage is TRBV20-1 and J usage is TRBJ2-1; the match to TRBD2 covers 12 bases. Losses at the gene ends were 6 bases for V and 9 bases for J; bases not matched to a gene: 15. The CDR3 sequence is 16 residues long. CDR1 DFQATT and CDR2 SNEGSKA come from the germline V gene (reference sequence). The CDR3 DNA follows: TGCAGTGCCACCTTTACCTGGACTAGCGGGACTGGTGAGCAGTTCTTC. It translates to CSATFTWTSGTGEQFF.

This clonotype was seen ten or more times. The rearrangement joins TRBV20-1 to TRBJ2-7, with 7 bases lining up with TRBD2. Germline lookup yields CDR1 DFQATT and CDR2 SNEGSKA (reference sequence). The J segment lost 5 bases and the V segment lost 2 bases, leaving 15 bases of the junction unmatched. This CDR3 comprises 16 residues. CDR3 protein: CSARSQPSGVLHEQYF. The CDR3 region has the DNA TGCAGTGCTAGAAGTCAACCCAGCGGGGTTCTCCACGAGCAGTACTTC.

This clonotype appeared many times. In nucleotides, the CDR3 is TGCGCCAGCAGCCCAGGTGGTATCTCCTACAATGAGCAGTTCTTC. The encoded protein is CASSPGGISYNEQFF. V is TRBV4-1 and J is TRBJ2-1; the D is unclear. The CDR3 extends over 15 amino acids. The germline CDR1 and CDR2 sequences are MGHRA and YSYEKL. The V and J ends lost 4 bases and 0 bases respectively, with 10 bases between them.

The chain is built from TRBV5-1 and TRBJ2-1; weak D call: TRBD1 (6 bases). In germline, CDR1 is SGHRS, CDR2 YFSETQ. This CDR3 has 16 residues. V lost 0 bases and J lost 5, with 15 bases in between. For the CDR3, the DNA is TGCGCCAGCAGCTTGGCGATCGACAGGCGGAACAATGAGCAGTTCTTC. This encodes CASSLAIDRRNNEQFF.